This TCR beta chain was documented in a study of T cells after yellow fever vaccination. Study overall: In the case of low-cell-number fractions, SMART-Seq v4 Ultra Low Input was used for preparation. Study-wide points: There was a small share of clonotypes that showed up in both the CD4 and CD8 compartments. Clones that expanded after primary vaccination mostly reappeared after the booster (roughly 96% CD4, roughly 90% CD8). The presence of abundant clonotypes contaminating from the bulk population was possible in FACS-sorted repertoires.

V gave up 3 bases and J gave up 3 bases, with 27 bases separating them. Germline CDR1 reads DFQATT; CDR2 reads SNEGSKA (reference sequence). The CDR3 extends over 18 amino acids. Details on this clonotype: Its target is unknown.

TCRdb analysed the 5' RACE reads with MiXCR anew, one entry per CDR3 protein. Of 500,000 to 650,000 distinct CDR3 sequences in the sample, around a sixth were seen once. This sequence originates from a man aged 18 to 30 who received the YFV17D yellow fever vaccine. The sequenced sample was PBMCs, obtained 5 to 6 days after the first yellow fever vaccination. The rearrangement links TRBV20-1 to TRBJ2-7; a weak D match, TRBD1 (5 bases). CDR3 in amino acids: CSASRVTHFVTTRYEQYF. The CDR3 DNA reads TGCAGTGCTAGCAGGGTAACGCATTTTGTCACGACCCGCTACGAGCAGTACTTC.